The entry below describes one TCR beta chain. This clone appeared once. It lacks a known antigen. The input lacks base qualities; no much larger clone sits a single base away. This specimen belongs to a study of shared clonotypes between healthy human individuals (dated by TCRdb to 2020 to 2022). Looking at the study overall: Three men and a couple of women, aged 18 to 49 years, made up the cohort. Per donor, three plates each were used for CD4 naive and CD4 memory, two for CD8 naive, and one for CD8 memory. Each donor's leukapheresis produced roughly between roughly 0.85 and 9 billion PBMCs. Different laboratories and diverse techniques were used to prepare libraries and sequence TCR repertoires, to increase sequencing depth and limit assay-specific biases. The study deeply sequenced blood TCR repertoires of about five healthy adults to estimate repertoire size and the extent of clonotype sharing between individuals.

Using the deep immunoSEQ assay, TCR CDR3 regions were amplified from genomic DNA by multiplex PCR. For each cell subset, the extracted genomic DNA was distributed evenly across all wells of several immunoSEQ 96-well plates, and each plate served as one replicate. For sorted subsets, roughly 200 ng of genomic DNA, equivalent to roughly 30,000 T cell genomes, went into each replicate PCR. Purified libraries were measured with a Qubit 3.0 fluorometer, size-checked on a Bioanalyzer 2100, and measured again with the KAPA Library Quantification kit. Every immunoSEQ 96-well plate was sequenced on a separate single-read 150-cycle Illumina NextSeq 550 flow cell. On the authors' methods: Because the immunoSEQ output included only junctional sequences and no quality scores, the filtering could not be the same as the filtering used for full-length reads. To assign V/J genes and CDR3, sequences were annotated against IMGT germline references using PyIR, a Python wrapper for IgBLAST v1.9. Reads were removed for weak V/J assignments (E-value above 1e-6), missing CDR3, stop codons, out-of-frame junctions, or ambiguous translated residues. V3J clonotypes were defined as sequences sharing the same inferred V gene, J gene, and CDR3 amino acid sequence. The percentage overlap between two repertoires was calculated by dividing the number of shared unique clonotypes by the size of the smaller repertoire. Three approaches were used to assess repertoire richness: RTK rarefaction, the Chao1 estimator, and Recon v2.1 estimates of unobserved clonotypes. For all TCRbeta clonotypes obtained by the gDNA method from a handful of donors, generation probabilities were computed with OLGA. Not all clones reach the TCRdb copy of this immuneACCESS table, which keeps in-frame sequences only. Checked studies attribute under half of the gap to unresolved V genes and leave the rest unexplained. Clonal size and the V and J genes are those of that table, whereas D and trimming came from the DNA. The sample data list millions of clones, and about 92% of these were observed just once. Together, the top ten hold 0.35% to 0.45% of the sample.

Beyond this particular receptor, the publication reports: Estimated clonotype richness was generally larger for naive than for memory subsets. Higher generation probabilities were observed for clonotypes shared by all four sorted-subset donors than for non-shared clonotypes. Incomplete sequencing was indicated by rarefaction of sorted-subset datasets, despite the large sequencing depth. Pairwise subsampling indicated that sequencing depth was expected to affect the degree of clonotype sharing among donors. Across four donors, 5% to 6% of naive CD4, 3% to 3.5% of naive CD8, under 2.5% of memory CD4, and under 0.45% of memory CD8 clonotypes were shared. Because the study included a small number of donors, the genetic and exposure-history diversity represented was limited. Only blood was sampled, and tissue TCR repertoires likely differ from those in blood.

For CDR1 and CDR2, the germline V gene lists SGHRS and YFSETQ. The cysteine opens and the phenylalanine closes a CDR3 of 16 amino acids. The retained sequence is limited to the CDR3, 48 bases, with the frame set at the first base. V drops 1 base and J drops 3 bases, leaving 16 bases in between. The donors were healthy, HIV-negative adults who had no recently reported acute infections or vaccinations. Every donor was a Caucasian adult living in Nashville, Tennessee, USA. CD4+ T cells were enriched by magnetic negative selection; naive cells were then positively selected on CD45RA, and the negative fraction formed the memory subset. After blood collection by leukapheresis, PBMCs were isolated using Ficoll-Histopaque density gradient centrifugation and then cryopreserved in the vapor phase of liquid nitrogen. Analytical flow cytometry was used to check the purity and quantity of every magnetically sorted T cell population. Genomic DNA was isolated from every sorted fraction and measured by UV absorbance on a Nanodrop 2000c.

Sequenced material: naive CD4+ T cells from PBMCs. The cell subset or site label corresponds to: CD45RA+ positively selected. The clonotype comes from a young man in good health. Some clones in this sample may be carry-over from other donors' samples. This sequence uses TRBV5-1 and TRBJ2-5; the D gene is possibly TRBD1 or TRBD2, with 5 bases matching each. CDR3 loop: CASSLTGRGIKETQYF. The nucleotide sequence is given as TGCGCCAGCAGCTTGACGGGACGTGGGATAAAAGAGACCCAGTACTTC. The entire variable domain, with the stretches around the CDR3 drawn from the reference TRBV5-1 and TRBJ2-5 proteins, is KAGVTQTPRYLIKTRGQQVTLSCSPISGHRSVSWYQQTPGQGLQFLFEYFSETQRNKGNFPGRFSGRQFSNSRSEMNVSTLELGDSALYLCASSLTGRGIKETQYFGPGTRLLVL.